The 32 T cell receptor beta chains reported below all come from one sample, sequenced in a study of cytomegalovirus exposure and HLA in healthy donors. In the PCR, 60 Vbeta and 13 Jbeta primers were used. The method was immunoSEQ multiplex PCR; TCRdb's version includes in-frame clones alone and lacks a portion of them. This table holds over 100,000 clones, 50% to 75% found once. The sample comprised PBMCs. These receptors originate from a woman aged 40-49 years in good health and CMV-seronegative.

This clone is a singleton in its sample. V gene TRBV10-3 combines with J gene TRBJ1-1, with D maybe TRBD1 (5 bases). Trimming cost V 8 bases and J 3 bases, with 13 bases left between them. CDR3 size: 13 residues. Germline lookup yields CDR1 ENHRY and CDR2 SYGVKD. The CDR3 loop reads CAIRPGLHTEAFF. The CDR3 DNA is TGTGCCATCCGACCAGGGTTGCACACTGAAGCTTTCTTT.

CDR3 sequence (DNA): TGCGCCAGCAGCCAAGAAGTCTGGGGGGGCGCATCCCACGAGCAGTACTTC. Protein: CASSQEVWGGASHEQYF. V is TRBV4-1 and J is TRBJ2-7, with D possibly TRBD2 on 7 matching bases. Trimming cost V 0 bases and J 5 bases, with 20 bases left between them. CDR1 and CDR2 from the germline V gene are MGHRA and YSYEKL. This CDR3 has 17 amino acids.

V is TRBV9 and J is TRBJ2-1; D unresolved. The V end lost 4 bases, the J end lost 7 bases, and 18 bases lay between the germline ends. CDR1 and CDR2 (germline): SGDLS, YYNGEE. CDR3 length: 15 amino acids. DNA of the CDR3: TGTGCCAGCAGCCCCGGGTCCCGCCGGTTAAATGAGCAGTTCTTC. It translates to CASSPGSRRLNEQFF.

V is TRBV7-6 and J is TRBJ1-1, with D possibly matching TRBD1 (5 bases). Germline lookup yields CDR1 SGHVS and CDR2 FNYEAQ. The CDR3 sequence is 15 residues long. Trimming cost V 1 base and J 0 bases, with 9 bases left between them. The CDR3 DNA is TGTGCCAGCAGCTTAGAATGGGGGGTGAACACTGAAGCTTTCTTT. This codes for CASSLEWGVNTEAFF.

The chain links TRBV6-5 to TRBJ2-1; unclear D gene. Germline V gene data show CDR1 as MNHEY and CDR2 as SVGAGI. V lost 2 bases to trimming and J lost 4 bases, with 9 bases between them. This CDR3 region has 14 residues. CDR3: CASSYNTAYNEQFF. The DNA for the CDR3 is TGTGCCAGCAGTTACAATACAGCTTACAATGAGCAGTTCTTC.

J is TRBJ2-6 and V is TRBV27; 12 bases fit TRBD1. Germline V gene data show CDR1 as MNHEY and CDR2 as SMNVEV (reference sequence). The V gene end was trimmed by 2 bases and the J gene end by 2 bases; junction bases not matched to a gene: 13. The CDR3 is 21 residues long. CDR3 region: CASSLLPGTGGGRAGANVLTF. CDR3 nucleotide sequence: TGTGCCAGCAGTTTACTCCCCGGGACAGGGGGCGGTCGTGCTGGGGCCAACGTCCTGACTTTC.

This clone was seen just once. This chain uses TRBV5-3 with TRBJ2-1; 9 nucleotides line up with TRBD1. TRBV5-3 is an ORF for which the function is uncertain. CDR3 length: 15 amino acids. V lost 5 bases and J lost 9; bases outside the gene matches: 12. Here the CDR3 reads CARSCPGTGSGEQFF. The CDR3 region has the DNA TGTGCCAGAAGTTGTCCCGGGACAGGGTCCGGTGAGCAGTTCTTC.

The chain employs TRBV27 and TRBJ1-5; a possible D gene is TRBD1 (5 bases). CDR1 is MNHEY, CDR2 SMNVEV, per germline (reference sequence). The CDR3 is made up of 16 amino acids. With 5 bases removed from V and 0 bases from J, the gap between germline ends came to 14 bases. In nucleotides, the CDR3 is TGTGCCAGCAGTCCTTACACAGGATATAGCAATCAGCCCCAGCATTTT. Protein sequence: CASSPYTGYSNQPQHF.

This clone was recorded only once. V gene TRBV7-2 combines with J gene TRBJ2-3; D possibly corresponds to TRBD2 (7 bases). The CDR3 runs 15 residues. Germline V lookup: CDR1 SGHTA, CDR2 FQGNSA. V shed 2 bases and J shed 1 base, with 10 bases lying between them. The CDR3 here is CASSLWGGRTDTQYF. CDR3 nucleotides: TGTGCCAGCAGCTTATGGGGGGGCCGCACAGATACGCAGTATTTT.

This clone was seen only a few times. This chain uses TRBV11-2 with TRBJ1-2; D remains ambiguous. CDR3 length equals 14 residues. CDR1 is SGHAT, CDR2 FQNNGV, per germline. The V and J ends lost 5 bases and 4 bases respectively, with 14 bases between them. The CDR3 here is CASSAVQTFYGYTF. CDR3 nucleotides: TGTGCCAGCAGCGCAGTTCAGACTTTCTATGGCTACACCTTC.

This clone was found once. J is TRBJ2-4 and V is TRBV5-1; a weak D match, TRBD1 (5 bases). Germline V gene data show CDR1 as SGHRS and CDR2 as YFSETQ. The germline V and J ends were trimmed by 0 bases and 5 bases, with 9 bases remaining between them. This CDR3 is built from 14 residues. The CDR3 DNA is TGCGCCAGCAGCTTGGTGACAGAGGAAAACATTCAGTACTTC. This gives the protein CASSLVTEENIQYF.

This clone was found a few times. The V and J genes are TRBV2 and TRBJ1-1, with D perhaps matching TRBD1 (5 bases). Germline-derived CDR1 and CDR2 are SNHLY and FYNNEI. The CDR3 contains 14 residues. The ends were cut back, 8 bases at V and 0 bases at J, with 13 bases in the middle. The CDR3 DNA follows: TGTGCCAGCGACGGGCAGGGATTGAACACTGAAGCTTTCTTT. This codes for CASDGQGLNTEAFF. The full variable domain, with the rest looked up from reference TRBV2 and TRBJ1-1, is EPEVTQTPSHQVTQMGQEVILRCVPISNHLYFYWYRQILGQKVEFLVSFYNNEISEKSEIFDDQFSVERPDGSNFTLKIRSTKLEDSAMYFCASDGQGLNTEAFFGQGTRLTVV.

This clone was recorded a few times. CDR3 sequence: CASSEEKESSYNEQFF. For the CDR3, the DNA is TGTGCCAGCAGTGAAGAAAAGGAGAGCTCCTACAATGAGCAGTTCTTC. V usage is TRBV25-1 and J usage is TRBJ2-1; D remains ambiguous. Germline V gene data show CDR1 as MGHDK and CDR2 as SYGVNS. V lost 2 bases and J lost 0, with 11 bases in between. The CDR3 totals 16 residues.

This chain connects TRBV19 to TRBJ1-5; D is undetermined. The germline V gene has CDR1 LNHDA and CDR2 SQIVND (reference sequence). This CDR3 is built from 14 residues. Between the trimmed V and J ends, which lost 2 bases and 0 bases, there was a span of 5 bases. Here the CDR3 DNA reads TGTGCCAGTAGTATACGGGATAGCAATCAGCCCCAGCATTTT. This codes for CASSIRDSNQPQHF.

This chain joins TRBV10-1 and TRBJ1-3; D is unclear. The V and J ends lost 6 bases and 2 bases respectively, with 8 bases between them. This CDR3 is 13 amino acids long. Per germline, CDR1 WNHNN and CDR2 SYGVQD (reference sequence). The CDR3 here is CASRAAAGNTIYF. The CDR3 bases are TGCGCCAGCAGAGCGGCGGCTGGAAACACCATATATTTT.

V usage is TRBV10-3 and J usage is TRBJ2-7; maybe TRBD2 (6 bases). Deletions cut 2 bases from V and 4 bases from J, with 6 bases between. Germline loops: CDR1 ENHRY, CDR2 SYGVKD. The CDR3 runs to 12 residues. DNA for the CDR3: TGTGCCATCAGTGAGGGGGGGTACGAGCAGTACTTC. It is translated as CAISEGGYEQYF.

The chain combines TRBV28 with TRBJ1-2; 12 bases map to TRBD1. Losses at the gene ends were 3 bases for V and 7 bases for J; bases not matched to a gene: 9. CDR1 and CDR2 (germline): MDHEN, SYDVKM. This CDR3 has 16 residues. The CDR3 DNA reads TGTGCCAGCAGTTTGGGGGGGACAGGGGGCTATCGTGGCTACACCTTC. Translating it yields CASSLGGTGGYRGYTF.

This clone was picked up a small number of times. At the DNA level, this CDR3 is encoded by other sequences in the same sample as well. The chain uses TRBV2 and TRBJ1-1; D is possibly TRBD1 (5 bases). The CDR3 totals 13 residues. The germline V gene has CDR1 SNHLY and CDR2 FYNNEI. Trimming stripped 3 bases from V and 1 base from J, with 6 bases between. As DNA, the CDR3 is TGTGCCAGCAGTGATAGGGGGAACACTGAAGCTTTCTTT. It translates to CASSDRGNTEAFF.

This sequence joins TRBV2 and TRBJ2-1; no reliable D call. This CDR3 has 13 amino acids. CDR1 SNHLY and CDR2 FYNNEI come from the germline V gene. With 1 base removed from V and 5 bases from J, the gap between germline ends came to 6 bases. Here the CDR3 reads CASSEDSHNEQFF. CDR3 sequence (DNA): TGTGCCAGCAGTGAAGACAGCCACAATGAGCAGTTCTTC.

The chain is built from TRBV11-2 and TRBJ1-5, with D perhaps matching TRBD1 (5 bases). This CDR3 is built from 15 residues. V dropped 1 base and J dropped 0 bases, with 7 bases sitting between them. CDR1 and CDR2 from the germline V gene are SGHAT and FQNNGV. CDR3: CASSLAGNSNQPQHF. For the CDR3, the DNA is TGTGCCAGCAGCTTAGCAGGGAATAGCAATCAGCCCCAGCATTTT.

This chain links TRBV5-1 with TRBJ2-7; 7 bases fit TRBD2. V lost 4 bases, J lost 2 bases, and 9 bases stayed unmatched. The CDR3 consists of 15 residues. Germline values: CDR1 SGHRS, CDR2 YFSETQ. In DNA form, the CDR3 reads TGCGCCAGCAGCCCAGAAGCGGGAAACGCCTACGAGCAGTACTTC. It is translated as CASSPEAGNAYEQYF.

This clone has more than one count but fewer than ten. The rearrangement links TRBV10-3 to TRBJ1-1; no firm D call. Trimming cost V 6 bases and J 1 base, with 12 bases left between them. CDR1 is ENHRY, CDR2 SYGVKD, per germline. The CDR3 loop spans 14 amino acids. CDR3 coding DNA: TGTGCCATCAGCCCGGGAACGGAGAACACTGAAGCTTTCTTT. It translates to CAISPGTENTEAFF.

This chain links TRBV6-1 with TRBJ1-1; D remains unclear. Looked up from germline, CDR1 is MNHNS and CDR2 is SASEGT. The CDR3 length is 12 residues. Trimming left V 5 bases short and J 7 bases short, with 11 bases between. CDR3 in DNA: TGTGCCAGCAGTTGGGGAGGGAGTGAAGCTTTCTTT. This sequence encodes CASSWGGSEAFF.

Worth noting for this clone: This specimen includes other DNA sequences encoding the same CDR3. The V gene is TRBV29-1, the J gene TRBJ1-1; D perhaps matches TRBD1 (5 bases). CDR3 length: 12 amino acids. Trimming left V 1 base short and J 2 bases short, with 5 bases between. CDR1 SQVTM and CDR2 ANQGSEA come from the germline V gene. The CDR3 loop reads CSVEGGNTEAFF. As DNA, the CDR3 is TGCAGCGTTGAAGGGGGCAACACTGAAGCTTTCTTT.

The CDR3 bases are TGCGCCAGCAGCCAAGAGCCCCCACAGGGCGGCTATGGCTACACCTTC. It encodes CASSQEPPQGGYGYTF. The chain employs TRBV4-1 and TRBJ1-2; D may be TRBD1 (6 bases). Trimming removed 0 bases from V and 4 bases from J, with 15 bases in between. The germline V gene has CDR1 MGHRA and CDR2 YSYEKL. The CDR3 loop spans 16 amino acids.

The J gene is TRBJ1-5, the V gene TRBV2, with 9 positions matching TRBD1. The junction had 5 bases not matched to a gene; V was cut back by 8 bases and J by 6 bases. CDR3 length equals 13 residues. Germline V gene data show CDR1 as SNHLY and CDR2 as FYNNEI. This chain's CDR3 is CASGGTGLQPQHF. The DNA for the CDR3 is TGTGCCAGCGGCGGGACAGGGCTTCAGCCCCAGCATTTT.

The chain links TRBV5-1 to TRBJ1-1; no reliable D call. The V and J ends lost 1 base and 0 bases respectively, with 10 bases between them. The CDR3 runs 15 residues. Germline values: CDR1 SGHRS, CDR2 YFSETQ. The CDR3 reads CASSLSATVNTEAFF. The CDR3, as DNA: TGCGCCAGCAGCTTGTCAGCGACGGTGAACACTGAAGCTTTCTTT.

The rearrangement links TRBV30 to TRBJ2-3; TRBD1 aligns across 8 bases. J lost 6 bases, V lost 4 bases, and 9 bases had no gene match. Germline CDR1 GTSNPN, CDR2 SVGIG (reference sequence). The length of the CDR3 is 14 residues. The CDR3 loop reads CAWISGGDSDTQYF. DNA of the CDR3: TGTGCCTGGATTTCAGGGGGCGATTCCGATACGCAGTATTTT.

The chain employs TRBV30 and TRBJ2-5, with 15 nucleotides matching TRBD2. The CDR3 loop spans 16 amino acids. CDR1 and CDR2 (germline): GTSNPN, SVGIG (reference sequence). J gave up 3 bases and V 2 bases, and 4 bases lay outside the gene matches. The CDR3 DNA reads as TGTGCCTGGAGTCCTGGACTAGCGGGGGGGGAAGAGACCCAGTACTTC. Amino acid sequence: CAWSPGLAGGEETQYF. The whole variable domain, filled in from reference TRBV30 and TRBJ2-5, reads SQTIHQWPATLVQPVGSPLSLECTVEGTSNPNLYWYRQAAGRGLQLLFYSVGIGQISSEVPQNLSASRPQDRQFILSSKKLLLSDSGFYLCAWSPGLAGGEETQYFGPGTRLLVL.

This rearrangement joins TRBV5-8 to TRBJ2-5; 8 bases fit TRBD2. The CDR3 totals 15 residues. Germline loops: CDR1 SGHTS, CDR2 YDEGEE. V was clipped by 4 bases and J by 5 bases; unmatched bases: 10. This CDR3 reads CASSAWTSTRETQYF. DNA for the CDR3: TGTGCCAGCAGCGCCTGGACTAGCACCCGGGAGACCCAGTACTTC. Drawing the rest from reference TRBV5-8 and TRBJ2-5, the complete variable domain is EAGVTQSPTHLIKTRGQQATLRCSPISGHTSVYWYQQALGLGLQFLLWYDEGEERNRGNFPPRFSGRQFPNYSSELNVNALELEDSALYLCASSAWTSTRETQYFGPGTRLLVL.

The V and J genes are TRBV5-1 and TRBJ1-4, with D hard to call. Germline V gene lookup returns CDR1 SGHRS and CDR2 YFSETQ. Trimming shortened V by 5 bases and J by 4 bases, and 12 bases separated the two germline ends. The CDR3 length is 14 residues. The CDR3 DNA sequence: TGCGCCAGCAGTGTTCAGGAGGGTAATGAAAAACTGTTTTTT. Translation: CASSVQEGNEKLFF. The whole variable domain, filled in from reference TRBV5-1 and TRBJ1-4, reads KAGVTQTPRYLIKTRGQQVTLSCSPISGHRSVSWYQQTPGQGLQFLFEYFSETQRNKGNFPGRFSGRQFSNSRSEMNVSTLELGDSALYLCASSVQEGNEKLFFGSGTQLSVL.

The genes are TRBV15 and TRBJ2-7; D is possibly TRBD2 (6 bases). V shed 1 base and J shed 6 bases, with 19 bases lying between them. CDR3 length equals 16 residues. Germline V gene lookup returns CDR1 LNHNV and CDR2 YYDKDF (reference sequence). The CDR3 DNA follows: TGTGCCACCAGCAGAGTGGGAGGCCAAGGAGGGGTCGAGCAGTACTTC. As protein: CATSRVGGQGGVEQYF.